These T cell receptor beta chains were read from a single sample in a study of shared clonotypes between healthy human individuals. The assay was immunoSEQ multiplex PCR, and TCRdb's table has in-frame clones only and misses some. The sample has approximately 320,000 clones, about 74% seen once. Specimen: memory CD4+ T cells sorted from blood. Source of these receptors: a man aged 25 to 45 in good health. Both conserved end residues are part of each CDR3. Fields, in order: clone size, V gene, D gene, J gene, CDR3 protein, CDR3 DNA. The D gene is left open where the match is weak. The size field is filled for only some rows; it gives once, few, many or a size class.

>-|TRBV7-6|-|TRBJ1-5
CASRLDRLNQPQHF
TGTGCCAGCAGACTCGACCGACTCAATCAGCCCCAGCATTTT
>-|TRBV5-4|TRBD1|TRBJ2-1
CASSLGTGFNEQFF
TGTGCCAGCAGCCTCGGGACAGGGTTTAATGAGCAGTTCTTC
>-|TRBV5-1|TRBD1|TRBJ1-1
CASSTGTGSMNTEAFF
TGCGCCAGCAGCACCGGGACAGGGAGTATGAACACTGAAGCTTTCTTT
>once|TRBV2|TRBD1|TRBJ2-1
CASRDRQGAYNEQFF
TGTGCCAGCAGGGACCGACAGGGGGCGTACAATGAGCAGTTCTTC
>-|TRBV6-5|-|TRBJ2-2
CASSYSADTGELFF
TGTGCCAGCAGTTACTCGGCGGACACCGGGGAGCTGTTTTTT
>-|TRBV18|TRBD2|TRBJ2-1
CASSPPPSGSKGPYNEQFF
TGTGCCAGCTCACCACCGCCTAGCGGGAGTAAGGGACCCTACAATGAGCAGTTCTTC
>-|TRBV6-5|-|TRBJ2-5
CASSYSVQRETQYF
TGTGCCAGCAGTTACTCCGTACAGCGAGAGACCCAGTACTTC
>-|TRBV19|-|TRBJ1-2
CASSIVLNSPDGYTF
TGTGCCAGTAGTATAGTTTTGAACAGTCCGGATGGCTACACCTTC
>-|TRBV6-6|-|TRBJ2-7
CASSYGAWYEQYF
TGTGCCAGCAGTTACGGTGCTTGGTACGAGCAGTACTTC
>-|TRBV19|-|TRBJ2-3
CASKIRWGTDTQYF
TGTGCCAGTAAAATCAGGTGGGGCACAGATACGCAGTATTTT
>-|TRBV28|-|TRBJ2-7
CASRTRAHSSYEQYF
TGTGCCAGCAGAACCCGGGCCCACAGCTCCTACGAGCAGTACTTC
>-|TRBV6-6|-|TRBJ1-5
CASSWGDTSNQPQHF
TGTGCCAGCAGCTGGGGTGATACTTCCAATCAGCCCCAGCATTTT
>-|TRBV5-1|-|TRBJ1-4
CASSSGTEKLFF
TGCGCCAGCAGCTCCGGAACGGAAAAACTGTTTTTT
>-|TRBV7-2|-|TRBJ1-4
CASSGPGQNEKLFF
TGTGCCAGCAGCGGACCGGGACAAAACGAAAAACTGTTTTTT
>-|TRBV7-2|TRBD2|TRBJ2-1
CASSLTGLASVVGEQFF
TGTGCCAGCAGCTTAACCGGACTAGCGAGTGTAGTTGGTGAGCAGTTCTTC
>-|TRBV27|-|TRBJ1-1
CASSRFGFTEAFF
TGTGCCAGCAGTCGGTTTGGGTTCACTGAAGCTTTCTTT
>-|TRBV6-1|-|TRBJ2-3
CASSESEGGTDTQYF
TGTGCCAGCAGTGAAAGCGAGGGGGGCACAGATACGCAGTATTTT
>-|TRBV18|-|TRBJ2-5
CASSPNDREETQYF
TGTGCCAGCTCACCGAACGATCGTGAAGAGACCCAGTACTTC
>-|TRBV5-1|TRBD1|TRBJ2-2
CASSSRGAGGAGTGELFF
TGCGCCAGCAGCTCCCGGGGTGCAGGGGGCGCTGGTACCGGGGAGCTGTTTTTT
>-|TRBV19|TRBD1|TRBJ1-4
CASSDFRGPTNEKLFF
TGTGCCAGTAGCGACTTCAGGGGGCCAACTAATGAAAAACTGTTTTTT
>few|TRBV6-6|-|TRBJ2-3
CASSYVRGSTDTQYF
TGTGCCAGCAGTTACGTCCGGGGGAGCACAGATACGCAGTATTTT
>-|TRBV7-8|TRBD1|TRBJ2-1
CASSDGTGPSNEQFF
TGTGCCAGCAGCGACGGGACAGGGCCTTCCAATGAGCAGTTCTTC
>few|TRBV5-5|-|TRBJ2-3
CASSFRGRADTQYF
TGTGCCAGCAGCTTTAGAGGCAGGGCAGATACGCAGTATTTT
>-|TRBV29-1|TRBD2|TRBJ2-6
CSAYTGPGEREFSGSGANVLTF
TGCAGCGCCTATACGGGCCCTGGGGAGCGGGAGTTCAGCGGCTCTGGGGCCAACGTCCTGACTTTC
>-|TRBV4-1|-|TRBJ1-1
CASSQDPAGNTEAFF
TGCGCCAGCAGCCAAGACCCGGCAGGGAACACTGAAGCTTTCTTT
>many|TRBV27|TRBD2|TRBJ2-1
CASGSLAGLYNEQFF
TGTGCCAGCGGGTCACTAGCGGGACTATACAATGAGCAGTTCTTC
>once|TRBV7-6|-|TRBJ2-3
CASSLLGGRGTDTQYF
TGTGCCAGCAGCTTATTGGGGGGCAGGGGAACAGATACGCAGTATTTT
>-|TRBV7-2|-|TRBJ2-2
CASSLRRLGAGELFF
TGTGCCAGCAGCTTACGCAGGCTCGGGGCCGGGGAGCTGTTTTTT
>-|TRBV27|-|TRBJ1-1
CASSLNGLVPAFF
TGTGCCAGCAGTCTCAATGGCTTAGTCCCAGCTTTCTTT
>-|TRBV6-1|-|TRBJ2-7
CASGLPEQYF
TGTGCCAGCGGCTTGCCCGAGCAGTACTTC
>-|TRBV4-3|TRBD1|TRBJ1-5
CASSQDTTGFQPQHF
TGCGCCAGCAGCCAAGACACGACAGGGTTTCAGCCCCAGCATTTT
>-|TRBV19|-|TRBJ2-7
CASSIASSSGYEQYF
TGTGCCAGTAGTATAGCTAGTAGCTCGGGCTACGAGCAGTACTTC
>-|TRBV15|-|TRBJ2-7
CATSRDRQAGQYF
TGTGCCACCAGCAGAGATCGCCAAGCCGGGCAGTACTTC
>few|TRBV11-3|TRBD1|TRBJ2-2
CASSLAGQGHTGELFF
TGTGCCAGCAGCTTAGCCGGACAGGGCCACACCGGGGAGCTGTTTTTT
>-|TRBV11-2|TRBD2|TRBJ2-2
CASSRLAGTNTGELFF
TGTGCCAGCAGCCGACTAGCGGGTACGAACACCGGGGAGCTGTTTTTT
>-|TRBV5-4|-|TRBJ1-5
CASSLSGTRNQPQHF
TGTGCCAGCAGCTTGTCCGGGACACGTAATCAGCCCCAGCATTTT
>-|TRBV7-7|-|TRBJ2-5
CASSPDGLKETQYF
TGTGCCAGCAGCCCCGACGGCTTAAAAGAGACCCAGTACTTC
>-|TRBV6-5|-|TRBJ1-6
CASSQASSYNSPLHF
TGTGCCAGCAGTCAGGCGAGTTCCTATAATTCACCCCTCCACTTT
>-|TRBV7-9|TRBD1|TRBJ1-5
CASSRTGGSQPQHF
TGTGCCAGCAGCCGGACAGGGGGTAGTCAGCCCCAGCATTTT
>-|TRBV29-1|-|TRBJ2-1
CSVEDVRDEQFF
TGCAGCGTTGAAGATGTTAGGGATGAGCAGTTCTTC
>-|TRBV11-2|-|TRBJ1-5
CASSSVGTHWHF
TGTGCCAGCAGCTCCGTGGGGACACACTGGCATTTT
>-|TRBV7-8|TRBD2|TRBJ2-1
CASSLVLAGGGANEQFF
TGTGCCAGCAGCTTAGTCCTAGCGGGAGGGGGGGCCAATGAGCAGTTCTTC
>-|TRBV6-1|-|TRBJ2-7
CASRGILYEQYF
TGTGCCAGCAGGGGAATACTTTACGAGCAGTACTTC
>-|TRBV7-3|-|TRBJ2-2
CASSLEPANTGELFF
TGTGCCAGCAGCTTAGAACCGGCCAACACCGGGGAGCTGTTTTTT
>-|TRBV6-1|-|TRBJ2-3
CASSDRASARTDTQYF
TGTGCCAGCAGTGATAGGGCTAGCGCACGCACAGATACGCAGTATTTT
>-|TRBV6-1|-|TRBJ2-3
CASSDPAGPSDTQYF
TGTGCCAGCAGCGACCCTGCAGGGCCGTCAGATACGCAGTATTTT